This T cell receptor beta chain was identified in a study of OX40 agonist ivuxolimab in advanced cancers. At the level of the study: Partial responses were achieved by three patients: one hepatocellular carcinoma, two cutaneous melanoma. Whole-study results and caveats: Among T cells, CD8+ cells averaged more expanded clones than CD4+ cells. Some of the nonresponding patients also showed low levels of normalized T-cell clonal expansion.

Regarding this clone: Antigen unknown.

Produced via immunoSEQ multiplex PCR; TCRdb's table is partial and in-frame only. The profile shows some 60,000 clones, about 86% of them singletons. This CDR3 is 15 amino acids long. The V segment lost 5 bases and the J segment 6 bases; nucleotides outside the gene matches: 13. Germline values: CDR1 SEHNR, CDR2 FQNEAQ (reference sequence). This sample comprised CD4+ or CD8+ T cells sorted from blood, obtained in a trial of the OX40 agonist ivuxolimab. The chain employs TRBV7-9 and TRBJ2-7, with TRBD2 identical over 7 bases. This receptor was obtained from an adult with an advanced solid tumor such as melanoma, head and neck, liver or kidney cancer. CDR3 in amino acids: CASSIISGAGGEQYF. The DNA of the CDR3 is TGTGCCAGCAGCATAATCAGCGGGGCTGGTGGCGAGCAGTACTTC.